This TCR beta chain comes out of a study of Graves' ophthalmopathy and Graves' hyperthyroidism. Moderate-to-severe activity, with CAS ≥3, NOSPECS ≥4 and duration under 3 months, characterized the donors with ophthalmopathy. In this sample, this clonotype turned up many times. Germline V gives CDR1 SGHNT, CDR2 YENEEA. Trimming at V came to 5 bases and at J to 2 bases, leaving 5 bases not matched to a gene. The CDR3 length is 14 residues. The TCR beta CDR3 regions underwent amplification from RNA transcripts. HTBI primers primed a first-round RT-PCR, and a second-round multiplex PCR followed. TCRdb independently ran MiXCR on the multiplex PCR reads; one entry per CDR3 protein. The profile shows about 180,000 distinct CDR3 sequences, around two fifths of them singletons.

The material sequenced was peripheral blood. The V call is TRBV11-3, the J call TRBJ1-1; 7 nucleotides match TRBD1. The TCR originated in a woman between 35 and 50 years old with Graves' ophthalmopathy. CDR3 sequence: CASSGTVVNTEAFF. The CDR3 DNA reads TGTGCCAGCAGCGGGACAGTCGTAAACACTGAAGCTTTCTTT.